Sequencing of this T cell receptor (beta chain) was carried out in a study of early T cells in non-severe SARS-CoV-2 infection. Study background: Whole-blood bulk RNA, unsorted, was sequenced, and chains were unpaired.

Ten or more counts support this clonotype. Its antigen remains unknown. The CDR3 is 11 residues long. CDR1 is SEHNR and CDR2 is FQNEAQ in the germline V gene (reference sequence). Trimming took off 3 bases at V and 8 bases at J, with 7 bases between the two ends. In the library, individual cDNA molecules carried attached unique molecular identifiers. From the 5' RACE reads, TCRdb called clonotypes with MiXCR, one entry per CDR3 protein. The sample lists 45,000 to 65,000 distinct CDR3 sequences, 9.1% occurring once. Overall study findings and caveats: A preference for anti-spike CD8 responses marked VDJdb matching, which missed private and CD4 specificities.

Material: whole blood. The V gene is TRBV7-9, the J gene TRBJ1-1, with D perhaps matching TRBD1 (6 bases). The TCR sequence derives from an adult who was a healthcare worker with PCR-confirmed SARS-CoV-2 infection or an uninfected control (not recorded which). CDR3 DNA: TGTGCCAGCAGCTTTACAGGGGAAGCTTTCTTT. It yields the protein CASSFTGEAFF.